This TCR beta chain was sequenced during a study of graft-versus-host responses after intestinal transplantation. Looking at the study overall: Isolated intestinal, liver-intestinal, or multivisceral transplants were what recipients had. Among the recipients, all got anti-thymocyte globulin induction and then tacrolimus and steroids for two to four years.

Study-level results: Recipient bone marrow held GvH clones, some seen earlier in ileum or blood. Maximum circulating GvH clone levels tracked with early post-transplant HvG decreases.

Concerning this clone itself: Its antigen remains unidentified.

Data came from immunoSEQ multiplex PCR; TCRdb stores just in-frame clones and leaves some out. The sample includes just under 65,000 clones, around 86% of them seen just once. Germline V gene lookup returns CDR1 MNHEY and CDR2 SVGAGI. The ends were cut back, 5 bases at V and 8 bases at J, with 15 bases in the middle. The CDR3 length is 13 residues. Tissue processing of the graft released intraepithelial and lamina propria lymphocytes from it. The gene calls are TRBV6-5 and TRBJ1-1; unclear D gene. The specimen comprised ileum tissue, sampled approximately 370 days after transplant. This sequence originates from a human patient who received an intestinal transplant, so some T cells may come from the graft donor. The CDR3 region is CASSDVDAGEAFF. CDR3 bases: TGTGCCAGCAGTGACGTGGATGCGGGGGAAGCTTTCTTT.